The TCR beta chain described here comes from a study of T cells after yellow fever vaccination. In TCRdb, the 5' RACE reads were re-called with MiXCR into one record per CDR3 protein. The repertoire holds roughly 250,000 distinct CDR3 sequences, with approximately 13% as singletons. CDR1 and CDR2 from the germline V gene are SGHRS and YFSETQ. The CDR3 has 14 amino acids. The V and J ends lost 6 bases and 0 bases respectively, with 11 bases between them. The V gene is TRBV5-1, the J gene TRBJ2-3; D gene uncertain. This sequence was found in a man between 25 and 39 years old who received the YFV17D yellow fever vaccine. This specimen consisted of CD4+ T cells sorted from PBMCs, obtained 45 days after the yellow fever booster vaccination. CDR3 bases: TGCGCCAGCACTTTAGACCCAAGCACAGATACGCAGTATTTT. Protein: CASTLDPSTDTQYF. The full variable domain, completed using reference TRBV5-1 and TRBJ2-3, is KAGVTQTPRYLIKTRGQQVTLSCSPISGHRSVSWYQQTPGQGLQFLFEYFSETQRNKGNFPGRFSGRQFSNSRSEMNVSTLELGDSALYLCASTLDPSTDTQYFGPGTRLTVL.